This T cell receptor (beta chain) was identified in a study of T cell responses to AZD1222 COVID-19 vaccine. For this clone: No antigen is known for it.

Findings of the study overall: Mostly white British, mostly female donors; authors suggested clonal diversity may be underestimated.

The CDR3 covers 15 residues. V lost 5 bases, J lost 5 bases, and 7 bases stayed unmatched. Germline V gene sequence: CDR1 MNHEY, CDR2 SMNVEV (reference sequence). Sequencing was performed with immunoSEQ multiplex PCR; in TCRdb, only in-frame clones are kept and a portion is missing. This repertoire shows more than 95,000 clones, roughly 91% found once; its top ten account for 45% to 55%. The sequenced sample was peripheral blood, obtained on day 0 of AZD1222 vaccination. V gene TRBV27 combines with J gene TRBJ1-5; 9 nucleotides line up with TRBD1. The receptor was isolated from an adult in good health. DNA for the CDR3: TGTGCCAGCAGTACCTCCGGGACAGGGTATCAGCCCCAGCATTTT. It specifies CASSTSGTGYQPQHF.